This TCR beta chain is from a study of T cell responses to AZD1222 COVID-19 vaccine. The table came from immunoSEQ multiplex PCR; TCRdb's copy has only in-frame clones and leaves some out. There are around 120,000 clones in the sample; more than 75% occur only once, and around 4% lies in the top ten. Germline V gene sequence: CDR1 MNHEY, CDR2 SMNVEV (reference sequence). V was clipped by 1 base and J by 7 bases; unmatched bases: 11. This CDR3 is 18 amino acids long. This clone was picked up one time. This rearrangement joins TRBV27 to TRBJ1-6; 9 bases are a match to TRBD1. Specimen: peripheral blood, collected 28 days after the second AZD1222 dose. This receptor was obtained from an adult who received the AZD1222 COVID-19 vaccine. This CDR3 is CASSLLSPGQGRNSPLHF. The CDR3 DNA reads TGTGCCAGCAGTTTATTGTCCCCGGGACAGGGCCGAAATTCACCCCTCCACTTT.